This T cell receptor (beta chain) comes out of a study of blood T cell repertoires in COVID-19. Across the study: Sources were T cells, B-cell-depleted T cells, or PBMCs; the material itself was cDNA or gDNA.

Only in-frame clones appear in the TCRdb table, and some are missing; sequencing was by immunoSEQ multiplex PCR. The sample lists hundreds of thousands of clones; 87% were seen once. This clone occurred a few times. This CDR3 contains 18 residues. Germline V gene lookup returns CDR1 SGHVS and CDR2 FQNEAQ. Trimming at V came to 1 base and at J to 7 bases, leaving 13 bases not matched to a gene. This TCR was sampled from a man in his late teens or twenties with active or convalescent COVID-19. The chain has TRBV7-8 and TRBJ2-1; 10 bases align to TRBD2. The sequenced sample was peripheral blood. The CDR3 region has the DNA TGTGCCAGCAGCTTAGAAAGAAAGCGGGAGGGCCGTGAGAATGAGCAGTTCTTC. Translated: CASSLERKREGRENEQFF.